The entry below gives a single T cell receptor beta chain sequence along with its context. This entry belongs to a study of cytotoxic CD8 clonotypes in ibrutinib-treated CLL. Looking at the study overall: An average of about 250,000 productive templates and around 100,000 productive rearrangements was obtained per sample.

Depths of 1 in 200,000 to 1 in 1 million T cells were the sequencing target. Profiled with immunoSEQ multiplex PCR; TCRdb holds only in-frame clones, not every one. The profile shows 15,000 or so clones, around 67% of them singletons. This CDR3 has 13 amino acids. Germline CDR1 is LGHNA and CDR2 is YNFKEQ. V was trimmed by 6 bases and J by 3 bases, leaving 11 bases between them. The receptor was isolated from a human donor with chronic lymphocytic leukemia. Specimen: PBMCs, collected before ibrutinib treatment. This sequence joins TRBV4-2 and TRBJ1-2; D gene ambiguous. DNA of the CDR3: TGTGCCAGCAGACGGCGGGGAGACTATGGCTACACCTTC. Translated, it gives CASRRRGDYGYTF.